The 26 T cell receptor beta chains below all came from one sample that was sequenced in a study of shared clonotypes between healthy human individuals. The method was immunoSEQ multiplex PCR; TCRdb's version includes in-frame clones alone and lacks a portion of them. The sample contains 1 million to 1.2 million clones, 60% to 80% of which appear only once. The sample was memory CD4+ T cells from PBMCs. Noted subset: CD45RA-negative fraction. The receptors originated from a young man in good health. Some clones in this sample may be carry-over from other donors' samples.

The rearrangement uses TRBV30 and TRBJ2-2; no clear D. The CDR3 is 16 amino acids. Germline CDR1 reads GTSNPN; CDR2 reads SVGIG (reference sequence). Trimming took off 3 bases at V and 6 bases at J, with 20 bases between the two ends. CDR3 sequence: CAWRRLDDSRAGELFF. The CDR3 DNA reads TGTGCCTGGAGGAGGCTAGATGATAGTAGGGCCGGGGAGCTGTTTTTT.

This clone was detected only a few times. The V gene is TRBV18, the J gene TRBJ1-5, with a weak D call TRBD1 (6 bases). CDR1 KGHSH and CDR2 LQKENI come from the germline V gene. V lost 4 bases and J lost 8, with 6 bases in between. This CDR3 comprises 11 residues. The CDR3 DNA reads TGTGCCAGCTCACAGGGGGAGCCCCAGCATTTT. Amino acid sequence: CASSQGEPQHF.

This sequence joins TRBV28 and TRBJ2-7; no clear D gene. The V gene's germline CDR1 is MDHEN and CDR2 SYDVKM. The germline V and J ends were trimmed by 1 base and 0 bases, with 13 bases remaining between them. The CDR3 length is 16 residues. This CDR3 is CASSLSGYGFSYEQYF. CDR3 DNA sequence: TGTGCCAGCAGTTTATCCGGGTACGGGTTCTCCTACGAGCAGTACTTC.

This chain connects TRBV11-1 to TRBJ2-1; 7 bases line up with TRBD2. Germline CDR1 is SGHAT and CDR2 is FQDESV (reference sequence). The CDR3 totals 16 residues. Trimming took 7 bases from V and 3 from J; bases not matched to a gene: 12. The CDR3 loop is CASNKGGGFLYNEQFF. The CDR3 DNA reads TGTGCCAGCAACAAGGGCGGGGGTTTTCTCTACAATGAGCAGTTCTTC.

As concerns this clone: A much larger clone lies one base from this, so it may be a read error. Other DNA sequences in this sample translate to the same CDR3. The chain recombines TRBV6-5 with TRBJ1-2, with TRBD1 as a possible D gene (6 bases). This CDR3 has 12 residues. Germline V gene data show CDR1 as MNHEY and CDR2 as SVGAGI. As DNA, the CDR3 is TGTGCCAGTGCTACGGGCGTTGGGGGCTACACCTTT. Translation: CASATGVGGYTF.

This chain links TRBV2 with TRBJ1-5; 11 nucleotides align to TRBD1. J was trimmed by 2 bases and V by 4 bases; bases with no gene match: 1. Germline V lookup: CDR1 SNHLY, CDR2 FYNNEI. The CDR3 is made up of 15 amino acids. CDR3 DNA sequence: TGTGCCAGCAGTGGGGGACAGGGGGGCAATCAGCCCCAGCATTTT. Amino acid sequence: CASSGGQGGNQPQHF. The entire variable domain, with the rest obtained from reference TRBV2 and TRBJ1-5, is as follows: EPEVTQTPSHQVTQMGQEVILRCVPISNHLYFYWYRQILGQKVEFLVSFYNNEISEKSEIFDDQFSVERPDGSNFTLKIRSTKLEDSAMYFCASSGGQGGNQPQHFGDGTRLSIL.

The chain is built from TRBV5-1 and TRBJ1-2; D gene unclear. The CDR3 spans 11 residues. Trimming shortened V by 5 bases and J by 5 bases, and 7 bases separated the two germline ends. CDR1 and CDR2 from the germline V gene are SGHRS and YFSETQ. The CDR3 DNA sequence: TGCGCCAGCAGTTCGGGGTATGGCTACACCTTC. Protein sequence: CASSSGYGYTF. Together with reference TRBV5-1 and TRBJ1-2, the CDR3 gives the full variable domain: KAGVTQTPRYLIKTRGQQVTLSCSPISGHRSVSWYQQTPGQGLQFLFEYFSETQRNKGNFPGRFSGRQFSNSRSEMNVSTLELGDSALYLCASSSGYGYTFGSGTRLTVV.

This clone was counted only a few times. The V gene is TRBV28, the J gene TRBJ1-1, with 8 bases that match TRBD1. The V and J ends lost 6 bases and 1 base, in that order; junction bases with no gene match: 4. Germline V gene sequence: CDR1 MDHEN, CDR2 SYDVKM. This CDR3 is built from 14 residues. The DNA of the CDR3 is TGTGCCAGCAGCCCAGGGGGCTGGAACACTGAAGCTTTCTTT. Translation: CASSPGGWNTEAFF.

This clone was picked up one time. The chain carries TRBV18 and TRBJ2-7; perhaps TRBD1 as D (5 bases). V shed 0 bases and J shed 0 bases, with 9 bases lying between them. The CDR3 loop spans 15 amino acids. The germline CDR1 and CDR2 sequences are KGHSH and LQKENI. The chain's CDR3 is CASSPPPGHSYEQYF. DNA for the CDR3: TGTGCCAGCTCACCACCCCCAGGGCACTCCTACGAGCAGTACTTC. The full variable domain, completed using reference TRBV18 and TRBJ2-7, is NAGVMQNPRHLVRRRGQEARLRCSPMKGHSHVYWYRQLPEEGLKFMVYLQKENIIDESGMPKERFSAEFPKEGPSILRIQQVVRGDSAAYFCASSPPPGHSYEQYFGPGTRLTVT.

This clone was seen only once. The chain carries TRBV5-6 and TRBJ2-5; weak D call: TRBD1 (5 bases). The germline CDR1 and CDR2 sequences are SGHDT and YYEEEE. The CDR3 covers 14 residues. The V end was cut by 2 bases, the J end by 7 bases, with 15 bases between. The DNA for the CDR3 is TGTGCCAGCAGCTTCCGCAGGGTCTCTGGGACCCAGTACTTC. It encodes CASSFRRVSGTQYF. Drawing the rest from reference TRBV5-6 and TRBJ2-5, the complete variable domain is DAGVTQSPTHLIKTRGQQVTLRCSPKSGHDTVSWYQQALGQGPQFIFQYYEEEERQRGNFPDRFSGHQFPNYSSELNVNALLLGDSALYLCASSFRRVSGTQYFGPGTRLLVL.

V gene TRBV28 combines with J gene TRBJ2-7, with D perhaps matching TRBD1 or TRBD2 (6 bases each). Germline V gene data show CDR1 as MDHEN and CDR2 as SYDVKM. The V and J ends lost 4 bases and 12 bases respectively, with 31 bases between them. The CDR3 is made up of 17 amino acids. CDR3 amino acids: CASSYITGANSPPVVYF. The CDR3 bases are TGTGCCAGCAGTTATATTACGGGGGCCAACTCCCCCCCGGTTGTGTACTTC.

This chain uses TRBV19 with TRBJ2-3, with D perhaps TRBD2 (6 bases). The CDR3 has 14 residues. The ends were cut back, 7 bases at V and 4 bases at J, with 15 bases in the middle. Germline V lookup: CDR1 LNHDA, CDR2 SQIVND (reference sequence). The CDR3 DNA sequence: TGTGCCAGTATGACTAGTCGTTACTCAGATACGCAGTATTTT. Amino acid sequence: CASMTSRYSDTQYF.

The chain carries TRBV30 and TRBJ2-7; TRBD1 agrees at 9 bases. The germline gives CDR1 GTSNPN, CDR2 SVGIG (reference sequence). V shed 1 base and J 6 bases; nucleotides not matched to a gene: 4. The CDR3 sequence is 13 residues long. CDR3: CAWSAQQGAEQYF. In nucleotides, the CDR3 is TGTGCCTGGAGTGCTCAACAGGGGGCCGAGCAGTACTTC.

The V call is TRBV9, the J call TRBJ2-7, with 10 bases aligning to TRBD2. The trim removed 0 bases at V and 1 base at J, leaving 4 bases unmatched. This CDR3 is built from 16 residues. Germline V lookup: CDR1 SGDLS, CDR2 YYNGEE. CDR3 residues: CASSVEGLASSYEQYF. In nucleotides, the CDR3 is TGTGCCAGCAGCGTAGAGGGACTAGCGTCATCCTACGAGCAGTACTTC.

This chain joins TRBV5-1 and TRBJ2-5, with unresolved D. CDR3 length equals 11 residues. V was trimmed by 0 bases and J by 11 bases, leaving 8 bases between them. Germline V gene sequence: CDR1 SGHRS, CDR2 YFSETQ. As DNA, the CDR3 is TGCGCCAGCAGCTTGGAGAGTGAGCAGTACTTC. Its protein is CASSLESEQYF.

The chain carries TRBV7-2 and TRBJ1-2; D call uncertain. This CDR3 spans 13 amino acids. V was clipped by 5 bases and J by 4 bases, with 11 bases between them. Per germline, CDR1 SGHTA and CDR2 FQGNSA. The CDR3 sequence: CASSVGRGYGYTF. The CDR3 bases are TGTGCCAGCAGCGTTGGACGGGGCTATGGCTACACCTTC.

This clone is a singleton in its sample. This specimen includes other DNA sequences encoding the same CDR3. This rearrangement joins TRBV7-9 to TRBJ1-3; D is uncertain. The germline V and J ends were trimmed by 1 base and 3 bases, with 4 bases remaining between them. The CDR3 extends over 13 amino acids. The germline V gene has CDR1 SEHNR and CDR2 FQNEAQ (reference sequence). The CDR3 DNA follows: TGTGCCAGCAGCTTAGTCAGTGGAAACACCATATATTTT. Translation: CASSLVSGNTIYF.

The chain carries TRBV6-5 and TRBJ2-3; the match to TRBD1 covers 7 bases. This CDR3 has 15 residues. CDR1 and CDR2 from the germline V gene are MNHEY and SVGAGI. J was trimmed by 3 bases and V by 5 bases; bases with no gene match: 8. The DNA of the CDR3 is TGTGCCAGCAGTAAGCAGGGGGATATTACAGATACGCAGTATTTT. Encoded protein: CASSKQGDITDTQYF.

DNA of the CDR3: TGTGCCAGCAGCGTTTCCGCCGGGACAGGGAGAGCGGGGGCCAACGTCCTGACTTTC. Translated, it gives CASSVSAGTGRAGANVLTF. The V and J genes are TRBV9 and TRBJ2-6; 9 nucleotides agree with TRBD1. Germline V gene lookup returns CDR1 SGDLS and CDR2 YYNGEE. Trimming at V came to 2 bases and at J to 4 bases, leaving 13 bases not matched to a gene. CDR3 length: 19 amino acids. Variable domain in full (rest from reference TRBV9 and TRBJ2-6): DSGVTQTPKHLITATGQRVTLRCSPRSGDLSVYWYQQSLDQGLQFLIQYYNGEERAKGNILERFSAQQFPDLHSELNLSSLELGDSALYFCASSVSAGTGRAGANVLTFGAGSRLTVL.

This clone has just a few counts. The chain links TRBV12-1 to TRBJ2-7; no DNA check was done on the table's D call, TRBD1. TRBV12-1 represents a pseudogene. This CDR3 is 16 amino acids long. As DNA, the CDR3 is TGTGCCAGCAGCTTTGCCCCAGGGGTCCCCACCTACGAGCAGTACTTC. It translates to CASSFAPGVPTYEQYF.

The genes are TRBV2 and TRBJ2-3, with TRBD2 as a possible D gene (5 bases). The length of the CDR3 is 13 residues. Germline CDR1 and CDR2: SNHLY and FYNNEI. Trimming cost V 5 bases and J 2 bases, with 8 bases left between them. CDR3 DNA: TGTGCCAGCAGTCAACGGGACACAGATACGCAGTATTTT. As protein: CASSQRDTDTQYF.

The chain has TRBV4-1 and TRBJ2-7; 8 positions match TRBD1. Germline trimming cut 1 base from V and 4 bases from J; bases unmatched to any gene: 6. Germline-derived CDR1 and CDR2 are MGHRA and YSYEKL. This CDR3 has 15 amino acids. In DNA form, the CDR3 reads TGCGCCAGCAGCCAAGGGGGACAGGAGACATACGAGCAGTACTTC. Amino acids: CASSQGGQETYEQYF.

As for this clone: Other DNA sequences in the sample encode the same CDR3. This CDR3 is CSILGGRGSTEAFF. The CDR3 DNA reads as TGCAGCATCCTCGGGGGCAGGGGGTCCACTGAAGCTTTCTTT. The chain combines TRBV29-1 with TRBJ1-1; 7 bases line up with TRBD1. The germline CDR1 and CDR2 sequences are SQVTM and ANQGSEA. CDR3 length equals 14 residues. The J segment lost 4 bases and the V segment lost 8 bases, leaving 13 bases of the junction unmatched.

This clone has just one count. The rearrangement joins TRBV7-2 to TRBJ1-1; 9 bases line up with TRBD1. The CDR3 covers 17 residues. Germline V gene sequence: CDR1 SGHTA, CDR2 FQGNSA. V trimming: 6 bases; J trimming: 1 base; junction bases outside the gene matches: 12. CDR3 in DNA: TGTGCCAGCAGTTTATTACAGGGGGCCATGAAGAACACTGAAGCTTTCTTT. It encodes CASSLLQGAMKNTEAFF.

CDR3: CASSQDIGGRGYTEAFF. The CDR3, as DNA: TGCGCCAGCAGCCAAGATATTGGAGGCAGGGGGTACACTGAAGCTTTCTTT. The chain joins TRBV4-3 to TRBJ1-1, with 7 bases matching TRBD1. The CDR3 contains 17 residues. The junction had 10 bases not matched to a gene; V was cut back by 0 bases and J by 3 bases. CDR1 and CDR2 from the germline V gene are LGHNA and YSLEER.

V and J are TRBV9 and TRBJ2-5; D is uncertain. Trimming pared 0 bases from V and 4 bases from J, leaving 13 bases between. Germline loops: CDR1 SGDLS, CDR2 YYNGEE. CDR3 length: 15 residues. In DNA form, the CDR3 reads TGTGCCAGCAGCGTAGAGGGTCGGGTTCGAGAGACCCAGTACTTC. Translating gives CASSVEGRVRETQYF.